Presented here are 15 T cell receptor beta chains from one specimen sequenced in a study of shared T cell receptors in the human thymus. This table comes from immunoSEQ multiplex PCR, and its TCRdb copy is limited to in-frame clones, with some not included. The sample lists 450,000 to 650,000 clones; roughly 74% were seen once. The same data also contributed to another study, on human thymus T cells.

Sequenced: thymocytes. These receptors all come from a boy younger than two with a congenital heart defect.

The chain carries TRBV15 and TRBJ2-1; TRBD1 agrees at 10 bases. The CDR3 loop spans 23 amino acids. CDR1 is LNHNV and CDR2 is YYDKDF in the germline V gene (reference sequence). With V trimmed by 4 bases and J by 0 bases, 24 bases remained unmatched. The CDR3 coding sequence is TGTGCCACCAGCATTCTGGGACAGGGGCAAATCCACGTAGCGGAAAGCTCCTACAATGAGCAGTTCTTC. The encoded protein is CATSILGQGQIHVAESSYNEQFF.

The rearrangement uses TRBV4-3 and TRBJ2-1, with a possible D match to TRBD2 (6 bases). The length of the CDR3 is 17 residues. Trimming pared 0 bases from V and 0 bases from J, leaving 12 bases between. Germline assignment: CDR1 LGHNA and CDR2 YSLEER. The CDR3 nucleotides read TGCGCCAGCAGCCAAGACGGAGGGTACAGCTCCTACAATGAGCAGTTCTTC. Residues: CASSQDGGYSSYNEQFF.

The V call is TRBV6-1, the J call TRBJ1-2; no clear D gene. The germline gives CDR1 MNHNS, CDR2 SASEGT. The CDR3 runs 15 residues. V gave up 4 bases and J gave up 5 bases, with 17 bases separating them. CDR3 DNA: TGTGCCAGCAGTGGAAGACCCCCGCGGATATATGGCTACACCTTC. This gives the protein CASSGRPPRIYGYTF.

The chain uses TRBV28 and TRBJ2-5; 8 bases match TRBD1. Matching the DNA end better, TRBJ2-7 makes the J call doubtful. Germline V gene data show CDR1 as MDHEN and CDR2 as SYDVKM. This CDR3 is built from 15 residues. This CDR3 is CARGLGQVVSYEQYF. Written as DNA, the CDR3 is TGTGCCAGGGGACTGGGACAGGTTGTTTCCTACGAGCAGTACTTC.

This clone was detected only a few times. This chain links TRBV27 with TRBJ2-5, with 12 bases identical to TRBD2. The trim removed 8 bases at V and 4 bases at J, leaving 5 bases unmatched. The CDR3 length is 14 residues. Germline V gene data show CDR1 as MNHEY and CDR2 as SMNVEV (reference sequence). The CDR3 spells CASSGLAGTETQYF. Written as DNA, the CDR3 is TGTGCCAGCTCCGGACTAGCGGGAACAGAGACCCAGTACTTC.

The CDR3 reads CASNSGLTYEQYF. In nucleotides, the CDR3 is TGTGCCAGCAATTCGGGACTTACTTACGAGCAGTACTTC. The chain carries TRBV7-6 and TRBJ2-7, with TRBD2 as a possible D gene (6 bases). This CDR3 is built from 13 residues. Germline CDR1 is SGHVS and CDR2 is FNYEAQ. With 7 bases removed from V and 4 bases from J, the gap between germline ends came to 14 bases.

V is TRBV7-2 and J is TRBJ2-3; possible D gene TRBD2, 5 bases. The germline V gene has CDR1 SGHTA and CDR2 FQGNSA. This CDR3 has 16 amino acids. V was trimmed by 1 base and J by 9 bases, leaving 20 bases between them. The CDR3 coding sequence is TGTGCCAGCAGCTTAGGGAACGGGGAGCATGTTTGGACGCAGTATTTT. It specifies CASSLGNGEHVWTQYF.

The chain links TRBV6-4 to TRBJ1-2, with D maybe TRBD1 (6 bases). V was pared by 3 bases and J by 4 bases, with 12 bases between. Germline loops: CDR1 MRHNA, CDR2 SNTAGT. The length of the CDR3 is 14 residues. The CDR3 coding sequence is TGTGCCAGCAGTGAGGGCGGGGGCGGCTATGGCTACACCTTC. Amino acids: CASSEGGGGYGYTF.

CDR3 bases: TGTGCCAGCAGTTTAGGCACTAGCGGGACTATCTCCTACGAGCAGTACTTC. It is translated as CASSLGTSGTISYEQYF. The chain has TRBV27 and TRBJ2-7; 10 nucleotides match TRBD2. The germline V gene encodes CDR1 MNHEY and CDR2 SMNVEV (reference sequence). The CDR3 extends over 17 amino acids. Trimming at V came to 2 bases and at J to 0 bases, leaving 7 bases not matched to a gene.

The rearrangement joins TRBV19 to TRBJ2-1; 14 bases map to TRBD2. The germline gives CDR1 LNHDA, CDR2 SQIVND (reference sequence). J lost 7 bases, V lost 2 bases, and 19 bases had no gene match. The CDR3 totals 21 residues. The CDR3 coding sequence is TGTGCCAGTAGTATATCACCCCCGGGACTAGCGGGAGAAGGAGATGGGAATGAGCAGTTCTTC. Translation: CASSISPPGLAGEGDGNEQFF.

This clone has a handful of counts. The rearrangement uses TRBV6-1 and TRBJ2-1; D uncertain. Germline lookup yields CDR1 MNHNS and CDR2 SASEGT. The CDR3 loop spans 16 amino acids. Trimming shortened V by 0 bases and J by 5 bases, and 14 bases separated the two germline ends. The CDR3 reads CASSEAATLSHNEQFF. CDR3 coding DNA: TGTGCCAGCAGTGAAGCCGCGACTCTTTCTCACAATGAGCAGTTCTTC.

The chain employs TRBV11-2 and TRBJ2-2; tentative D call: TRBD2 (5 bases). The CDR3 length is 15 residues. V lost 1 base and J lost 4, with 10 bases in between. CDR1 and CDR2 from the germline V gene are SGHAT and FQNNGV. This CDR3 reads CASSLVRAGTGELFF. CDR3 nucleotides: TGTGCCAGCAGCTTAGTGCGGGCGGGCACCGGGGAGCTGTTTTTT.

The CDR3, as DNA: TGTGCCAGCAGCTCCCACCAAGGACTAGCCAGCTACGAGCAGTACTTC. Residues: CASSSHQGLASYEQYF. The chain couples TRBV11-1 to TRBJ2-5; 8 bases map to TRBD2. Gene TRBJ2-7 matches the end of the DNA better, so the J call may be wrong. Per germline, CDR1 SGHAT and CDR2 FQDESV (reference sequence). The CDR3 is 16 residues long.

The chain carries TRBV10-2 and TRBJ2-1; 8 positions agree with TRBD2. This CDR3 has 15 residues. Germline values: CDR1 WSHSY, CDR2 SAAADI. Losses at the gene ends were 2 bases for V and 6 bases for J; bases not matched to a gene: 6. The CDR3 reads CASSEEREIPNEQFF. For the CDR3, the DNA is TGCGCCAGCAGTGAGGAGCGGGAGATTCCCAATGAGCAGTTCTTC.

The gene calls are TRBV30 and TRBJ2-7, with TRBD2 matching over 9 bases. The trim removed 8 bases at V and 2 bases at J, leaving 13 bases unmatched. The CDR3 spans 15 residues. Germline-derived CDR1 and CDR2 are GTSNPN and SVGIG (reference sequence). Here the CDR3 reads CAGGREGPITYEQYF. As DNA, the CDR3 is TGTGCCGGGGGGCGGGAGGGCCCGATTACCTACGAGCAGTACTTC.